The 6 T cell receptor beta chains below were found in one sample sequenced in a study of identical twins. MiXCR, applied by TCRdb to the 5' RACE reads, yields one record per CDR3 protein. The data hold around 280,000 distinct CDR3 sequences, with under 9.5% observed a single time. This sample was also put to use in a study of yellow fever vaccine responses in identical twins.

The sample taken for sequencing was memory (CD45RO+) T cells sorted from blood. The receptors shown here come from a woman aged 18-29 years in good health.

CDR3 loop: CASSEEWGEQYV. The CDR3 coding sequence is TGCGCCAGCAGTGAGGAGTGGGGCGAGCAGTACGTC. The chain recombines TRBV10-1 with TRBJ2-7; the D is unclear. This CDR3 region has 12 residues. V lost 2 bases to trimming and J lost 6 bases, with 8 bases between them. CDR1 WNHNN and CDR2 SYGVQD come from the germline V gene (reference sequence).

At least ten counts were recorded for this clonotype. The CDR3 region has the DNA TGTGCCAGCAGTGGGACAGGAGAGGCAAAACTGTTTTTT. Its protein product is CASSGTGEAKLFF. The V call is TRBV2, the J call TRBJ1-4, with TRBD1 identical over 7 bases. This CDR3 has 13 residues. After removal of 4 bases from V and 10 bases from J, the junction contained 6 bases not matched to a gene. The germline CDR1 and CDR2 sequences are SNHLY and FYNNEI.

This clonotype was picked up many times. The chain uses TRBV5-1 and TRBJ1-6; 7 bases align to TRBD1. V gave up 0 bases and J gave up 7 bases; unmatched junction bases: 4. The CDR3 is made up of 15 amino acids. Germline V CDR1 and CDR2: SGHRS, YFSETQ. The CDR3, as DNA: TGCGCCAGCAGCTTGGCCGGGACAGTCAATTCACCCCTCCACTTT. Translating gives CASSLAGTVNSPLHF.

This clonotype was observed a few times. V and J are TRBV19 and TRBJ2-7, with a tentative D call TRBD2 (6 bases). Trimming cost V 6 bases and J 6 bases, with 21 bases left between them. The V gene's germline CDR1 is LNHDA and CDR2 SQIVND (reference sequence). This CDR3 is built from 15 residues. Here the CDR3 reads CASRSGDTGGPEQYF. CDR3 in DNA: TGTGCCAGTAGGTCGGGAGACACTGGGGGACCCGAGCAGTACTTC.

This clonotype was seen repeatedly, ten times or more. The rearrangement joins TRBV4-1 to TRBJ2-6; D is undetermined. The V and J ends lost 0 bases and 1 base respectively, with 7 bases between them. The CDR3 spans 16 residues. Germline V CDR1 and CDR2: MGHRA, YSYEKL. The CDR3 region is CASSQDLASGANVLTF. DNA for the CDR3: TGCGCCAGCAGCCAAGATCTGGCGTCTGGGGCCAACGTCCTGACTTTC.

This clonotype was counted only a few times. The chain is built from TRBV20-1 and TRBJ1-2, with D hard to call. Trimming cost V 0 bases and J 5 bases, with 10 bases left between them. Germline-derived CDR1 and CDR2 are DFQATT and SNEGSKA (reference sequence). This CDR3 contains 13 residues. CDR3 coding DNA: TGCAGTGCTAGAGAGGCCAGCCCTTATGGCTACACCTTC. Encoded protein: CSAREASPYGYTF.